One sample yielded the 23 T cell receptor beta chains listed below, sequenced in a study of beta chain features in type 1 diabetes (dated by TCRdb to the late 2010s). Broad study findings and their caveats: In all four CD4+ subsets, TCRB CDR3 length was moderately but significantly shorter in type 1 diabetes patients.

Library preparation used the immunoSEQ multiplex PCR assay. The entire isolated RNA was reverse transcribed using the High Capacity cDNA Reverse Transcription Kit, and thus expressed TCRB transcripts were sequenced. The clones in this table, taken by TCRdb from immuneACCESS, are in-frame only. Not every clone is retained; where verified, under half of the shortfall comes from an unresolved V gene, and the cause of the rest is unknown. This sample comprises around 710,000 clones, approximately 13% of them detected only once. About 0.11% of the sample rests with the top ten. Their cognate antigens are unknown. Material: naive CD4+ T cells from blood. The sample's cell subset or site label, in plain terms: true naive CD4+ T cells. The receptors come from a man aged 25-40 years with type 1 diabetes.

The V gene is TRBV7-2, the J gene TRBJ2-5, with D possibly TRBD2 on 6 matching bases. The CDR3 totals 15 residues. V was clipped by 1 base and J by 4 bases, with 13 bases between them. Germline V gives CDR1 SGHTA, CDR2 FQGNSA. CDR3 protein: CASSLGLGMGETQYF. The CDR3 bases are TGTGCCAGCAGCTTAGGACTAGGGATGGGAGAGACCCAGTACTTC. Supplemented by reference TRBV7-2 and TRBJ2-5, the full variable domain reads GAGVSQSPSNKVTEKGKDVELRCDPISGHTALYWYRQSLGQGLEFLIYFQGNSAPDKSGLPSDRFSAERTGGSVSTLTIQRTQQEDSAVYLCASSLGLGMGETQYFGPGTRLLVL.

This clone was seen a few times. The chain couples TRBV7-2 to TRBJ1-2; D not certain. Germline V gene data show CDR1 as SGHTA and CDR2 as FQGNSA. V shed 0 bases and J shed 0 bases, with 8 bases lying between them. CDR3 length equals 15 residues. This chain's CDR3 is CASSLAQAANYGYTF. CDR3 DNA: TGTGCCAGCAGCTTAGCGCAGGCGGCTAACTATGGCTACACCTTC.

As DNA, the CDR3 is TGTGCCAGCAGGAGAGGACTATTAGCAACCGAGACCCAGTACTTC. Its translation is CASRRGLLATETQYF. The genes are TRBV2 and TRBJ2-5, with D perhaps TRBD2 (6 bases). CDR3 length: 15 amino acids. With 6 bases removed from V and 5 bases from J, the gap between germline ends came to 19 bases. In germline, CDR1 is SNHLY, CDR2 FYNNEI.

CDR3 in DNA: TGTGCCAGCAGCGCGCAAGTCAACTATGGCTACACCTTC. Its translation: CASSAQVNYGYTF. The J gene is TRBJ1-2, the V gene TRBV7-9; D gene unclear. Looked up from germline, CDR1 is SEHNR and CDR2 is FQNEAQ (reference sequence). Trimming took 5 bases from V and 2 from J, leaving 9 bases between them. The CDR3 runs to 13 residues. The complete variable domain, with remaining parts taken from reference TRBV7-9 and TRBJ1-2, reads DTGVSQNPRHKITKRGQNVTFRCDPISEHNRLYWYRQTLGQGPEFLTYFQNEAQLEKSRLLSDRFSAERPKGSFSTLEIQRTEQGDSAMYLCASSAQVNYGYTFGSGTRLTVV.

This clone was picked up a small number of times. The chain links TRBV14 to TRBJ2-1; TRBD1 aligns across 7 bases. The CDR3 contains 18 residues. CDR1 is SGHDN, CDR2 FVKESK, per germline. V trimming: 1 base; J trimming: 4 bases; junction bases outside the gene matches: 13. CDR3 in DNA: TGTGCCAGCAGCCAAGCCGGGACAGATCTTAGGAAGTACAATGAGCAGTTCTTC. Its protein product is CASSQAGTDLRKYNEQFF. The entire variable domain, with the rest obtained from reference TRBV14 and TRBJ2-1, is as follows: EAGVTQFPSHSVIEKGQTVTLRCDPISGHDNLYWYRRVMGKEIKFLLHFVKESKQDESGMPNNRFLAERTGGTYSTLKVQPAELEDSGVYFCASSQAGTDLRKYNEQFFGPGTRLTVL.

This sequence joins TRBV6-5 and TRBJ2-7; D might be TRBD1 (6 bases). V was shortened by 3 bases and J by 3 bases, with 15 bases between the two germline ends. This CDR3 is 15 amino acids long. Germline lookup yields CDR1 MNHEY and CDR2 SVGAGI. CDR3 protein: CASSYGAGADYEQYF. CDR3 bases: TGTGCCAGCAGTTATGGCGCAGGGGCGGACTACGAGCAGTACTTC.

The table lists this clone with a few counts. CDR3 residues: CASSPGTGGGEETQYF. As DNA, the CDR3 is TGCGCCAGCAGCCCCGGGACAGGGGGCGGCGAAGAGACCCAGTACTTC. The chain links TRBV5-1 to TRBJ2-5, with 12 bases identical to TRBD1. The germline CDR1 and CDR2 sequences are SGHRS and YFSETQ. There are 16 residues in the CDR3. Trimming cost V 4 bases and J 3 bases; bases outside gene matches: 7. The full variable domain, in which reference TRBV5-1 and TRBJ2-5 provide the parts outside the CDR3, is KAGVTQTPRYLIKTRGQQVTLSCSPISGHRSVSWYQQTPGQGLQFLFEYFSETQRNKGNFPGRFSGRQFSNSRSEMNVSTLELGDSALYLCASSPGTGGGEETQYFGPGTRLLVL.

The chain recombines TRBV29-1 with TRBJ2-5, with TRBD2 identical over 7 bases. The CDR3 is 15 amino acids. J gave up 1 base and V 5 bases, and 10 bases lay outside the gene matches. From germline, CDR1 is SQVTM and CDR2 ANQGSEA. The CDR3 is CSVSAGTTVQETQYF. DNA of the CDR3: TGCAGCGTTTCCGCCGGGACTACGGTCCAAGAGACCCAGTACTTC.

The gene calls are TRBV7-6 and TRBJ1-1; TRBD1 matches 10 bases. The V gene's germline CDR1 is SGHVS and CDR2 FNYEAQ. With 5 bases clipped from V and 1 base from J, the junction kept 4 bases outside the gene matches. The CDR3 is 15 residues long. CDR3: CASSPGQGWNTEAFF. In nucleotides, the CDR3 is TGTGCCAGCAGCCCGGGACAGGGGTGGAACACTGAAGCTTTCTTT.

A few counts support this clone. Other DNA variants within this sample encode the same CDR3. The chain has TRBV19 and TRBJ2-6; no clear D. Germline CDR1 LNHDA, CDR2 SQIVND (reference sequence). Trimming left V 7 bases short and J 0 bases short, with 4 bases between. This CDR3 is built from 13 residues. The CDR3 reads CASTSSGANVLTF. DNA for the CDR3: TGTGCCAGTACAAGCTCTGGGGCCAACGTCCTGACTTTC.

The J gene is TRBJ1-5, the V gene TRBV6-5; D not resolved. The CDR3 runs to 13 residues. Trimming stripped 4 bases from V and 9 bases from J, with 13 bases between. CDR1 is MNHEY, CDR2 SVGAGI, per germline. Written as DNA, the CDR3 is TGTGCCAGCAGTTTGAAGTACGAGGCGCCCCAGCATTTT. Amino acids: CASSLKYEAPQHF.

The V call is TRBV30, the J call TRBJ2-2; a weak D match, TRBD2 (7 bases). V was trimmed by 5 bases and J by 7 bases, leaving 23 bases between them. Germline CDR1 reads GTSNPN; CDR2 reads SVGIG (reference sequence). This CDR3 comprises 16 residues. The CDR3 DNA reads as TGTGCCTGGTTGCCACGGGGAGGGGGTATAATCGGGGAGCTGTTTTTT. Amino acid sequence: CAWLPRGGGIIGELFF.

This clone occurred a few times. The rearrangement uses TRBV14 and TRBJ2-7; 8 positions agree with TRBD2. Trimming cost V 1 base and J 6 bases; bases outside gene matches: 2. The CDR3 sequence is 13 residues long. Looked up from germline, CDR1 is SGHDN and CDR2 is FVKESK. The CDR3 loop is CASSQVAGGEQYF. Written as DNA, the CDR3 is TGTGCCAGCAGCCAAGTGGCGGGAGGCGAGCAGTACTTC.

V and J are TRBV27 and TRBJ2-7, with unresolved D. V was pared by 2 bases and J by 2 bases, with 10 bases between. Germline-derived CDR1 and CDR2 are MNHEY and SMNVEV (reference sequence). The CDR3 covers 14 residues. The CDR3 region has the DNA TGTGCCAGCAGTTTAAGTAGGGAAACCTACGAGCAGTACTTC. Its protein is CASSLSRETYEQYF.

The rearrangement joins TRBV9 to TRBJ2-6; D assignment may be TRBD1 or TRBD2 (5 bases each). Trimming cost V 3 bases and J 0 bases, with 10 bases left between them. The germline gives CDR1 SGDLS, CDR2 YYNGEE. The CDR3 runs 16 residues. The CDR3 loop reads CASSAGRHSGANVLTF. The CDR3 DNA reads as TGTGCCAGCAGCGCGGGACGGCACTCTGGGGCCAACGTCCTGACTTTC.

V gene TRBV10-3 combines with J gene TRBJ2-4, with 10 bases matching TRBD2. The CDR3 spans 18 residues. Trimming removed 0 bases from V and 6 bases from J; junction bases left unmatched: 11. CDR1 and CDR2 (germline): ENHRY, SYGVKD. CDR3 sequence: CAISESIGLAALRNIQYF. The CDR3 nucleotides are TGTGCCATCAGTGAGTCCATCGGACTAGCGGCTTTGAGAAACATTCAGTACTTC.

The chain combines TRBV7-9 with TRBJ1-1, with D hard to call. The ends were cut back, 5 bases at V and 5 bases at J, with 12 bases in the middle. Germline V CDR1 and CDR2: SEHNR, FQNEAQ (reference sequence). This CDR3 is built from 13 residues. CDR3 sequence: CASSLLTGTEAFF. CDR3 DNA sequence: TGTGCCAGCAGCCTTTTAACGGGAACTGAAGCTTTCTTT.

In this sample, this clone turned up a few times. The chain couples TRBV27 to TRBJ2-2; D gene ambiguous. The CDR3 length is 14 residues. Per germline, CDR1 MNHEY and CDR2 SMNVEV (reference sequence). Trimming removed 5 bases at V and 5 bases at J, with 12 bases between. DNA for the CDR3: TGTGCCAGCAGTCCCCAGTCCGGGACCGGGGAGCTGTTTTTT. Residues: CASSPQSGTGELFF.

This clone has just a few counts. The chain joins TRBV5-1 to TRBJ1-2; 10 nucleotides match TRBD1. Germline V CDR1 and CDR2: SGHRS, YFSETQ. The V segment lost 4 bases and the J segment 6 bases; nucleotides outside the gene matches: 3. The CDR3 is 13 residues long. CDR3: CASSTGQGNGYTF. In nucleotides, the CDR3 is TGCGCCAGCAGCACGGGACAGGGGAATGGCTACACCTTC.

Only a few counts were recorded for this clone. The CDR3 loop is CASTIGTFDNYGYTF. As DNA, the CDR3 is TGTGCCAGCACTATCGGGACGTTTGATAACTATGGCTACACCTTC. The V call is TRBV28, the J call TRBJ1-2, with D maybe TRBD1 (5 bases). Trimming took 7 bases from V and 1 from J, leaving 16 bases between them. This CDR3 is built from 15 residues. Germline loops: CDR1 MDHEN, CDR2 SYDVKM.

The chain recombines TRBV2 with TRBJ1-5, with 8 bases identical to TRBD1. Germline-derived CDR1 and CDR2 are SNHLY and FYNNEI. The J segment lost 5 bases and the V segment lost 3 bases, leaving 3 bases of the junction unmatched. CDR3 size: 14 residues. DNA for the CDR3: TGTGCCAGCAGTGAGGACAGGGCGGATCAGCCCCAGCATTTT. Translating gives CASSEDRADQPQHF.

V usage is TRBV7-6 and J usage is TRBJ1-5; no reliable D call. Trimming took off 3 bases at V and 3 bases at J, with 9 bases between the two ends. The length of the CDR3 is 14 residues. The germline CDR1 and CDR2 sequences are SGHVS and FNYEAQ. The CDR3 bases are TGTGCCAGCAGCTTGTTAGGAGACAATCAGCCCCAGCATTTT. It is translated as CASSLLGDNQPQHF.

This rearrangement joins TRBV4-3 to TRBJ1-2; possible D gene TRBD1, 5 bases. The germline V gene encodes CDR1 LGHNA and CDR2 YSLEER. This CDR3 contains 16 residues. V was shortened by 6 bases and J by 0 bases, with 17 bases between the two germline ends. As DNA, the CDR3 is TGCGCCAGCAGATCCGCCGGGACTGTAGCTAACTATGGCTACACCTTC. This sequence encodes CASRSAGTVANYGYTF.